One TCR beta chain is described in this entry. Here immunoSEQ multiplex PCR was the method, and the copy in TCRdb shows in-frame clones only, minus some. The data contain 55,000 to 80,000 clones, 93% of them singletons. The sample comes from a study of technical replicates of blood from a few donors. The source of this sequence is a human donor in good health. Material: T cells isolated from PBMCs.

The CDR3 loop is CASSDSGGPNNEQFF. CDR3 bases: TGTGCCAGCAGCGATAGCGGGGGACCAAACAATGAGCAGTTCTTC. The V and J genes are TRBV11-3 and TRBJ2-1; 9 nucleotides align to TRBD2. V dropped 5 bases and J dropped 5; count of bases not matched to a gene: 7. This CDR3 is built from 15 residues. Germline loops: CDR1 SGHNT, CDR2 YENEEA.